A single sample gave rise to the 32 T cell receptor beta chains below, sequenced in a study of control samples from healthy donors and cancer patients. Generated by immunoSEQ multiplex PCR, the TCRdb table keeps only in-frame clones and is missing some. The table records about 50,000 clones, over 85% of them present only once. The specimen was PBMCs. Source of these receptors: a woman aged 45-65 years with head and neck cancer.

The V gene is TRBV30, the J gene TRBJ1-5; D is unclear. With 5 bases removed from V and 4 bases from J, the gap between germline ends came to 12 bases. This CDR3 is built from 13 residues. CDR1 is GTSNPN and CDR2 is SVGIG in the germline V gene (reference sequence). The CDR3 reads CAWGREVNQPQHF. The CDR3 DNA sequence: TGTGCCTGGGGGAGAGAAGTAAATCAGCCCCAGCATTTT.

The genes are TRBV30 and TRBJ2-3, with a tentative D call TRBD2 (5 bases). The CDR3 consists of 14 residues. With 2 bases removed from V and 0 bases from J, the gap between germline ends came to 9 bases. Germline V gives CDR1 GTSNPN, CDR2 SVGIG (reference sequence). CDR3 nucleotide sequence: TGTGCCTGGAGTCTAGCCGCTAGCACAGATACGCAGTATTTT. It yields the protein CAWSLAASTDTQYF.

V and J are TRBV4-3 and TRBJ2-1; TRBD2 aligns across 11 bases. The CDR3 contains 18 residues. Germline-derived CDR1 and CDR2 are LGHNA and YSLEER. V lost 3 bases and J lost 9; bases outside the gene matches: 16. CDR3 loop: CASSQTRLAGGNRAEQFF. The CDR3 coding sequence is TGCGCCAGCAGCCAGACCCGATTAGCGGGAGGGAACCGTGCTGAGCAGTTCTTC.

Regarding this clone: This specimen includes other DNA sequences encoding the same CDR3. The chain combines TRBV18 with TRBJ2-7, with D perhaps matching TRBD1 or TRBD2 (5 bases each). Germline assignment: CDR1 KGHSH and CDR2 LQKENI. The CDR3 is 12 residues long. Trimming took off 2 bases at V and 4 bases at J, with 6 bases between the two ends. Here the CDR3 DNA reads TGTGCCAGCTCACCAGAGGGGTACGAGCAGTACTTC. Amino acids: CASSPEGYEQYF.

This clone appeared once. CDR3 loop: CASSYRARDLGEQYF. CDR3 nucleotide sequence: TGTGCCAGCAGTTATCGGGCCAGAGACCTAGGTGAGCAGTACTTC. The rearrangement uses TRBV6-2 or TRBV6-3 and TRBJ2-7; D not certain. CDR1 is MNHEY, CDR2 SVGEGT, per germline. The length of the CDR3 is 15 residues. Trimming cost V 3 bases and J 7 bases, with 19 bases left between them.

The gene calls are TRBV6-5 and TRBJ1-5, with 7 bases identical to TRBD1. The CDR3 contains 14 residues. Trimming cost V 4 bases and J 4 bases; bases outside gene matches: 4. Germline loops: CDR1 MNHEY, CDR2 SVGAGI. The CDR3 here is CASSSQGRNQPQHF. CDR3 DNA: TGTGCCAGCAGTTCACAGGGGCGAAATCAGCCCCAGCATTTT.

For the CDR3, the DNA is TGTGCCAGCAGTTTATTCGGGACAGGGGTTCAGCCCCAGCATTTT. The encoded protein is CASSLFGTGVQPQHF. The chain links TRBV28 to TRBJ1-5, with 10 bases lining up with TRBD1. The CDR3 runs to 15 residues. V was pared by 1 base and J by 6 bases, with 3 bases of the junction left unmatched. Looked up from germline, CDR1 is MDHEN and CDR2 is SYDVKM.

The V call is TRBV7-2, the J call TRBJ2-7; a weak D match, TRBD1 (5 bases). The germline V gene encodes CDR1 SGHTA and CDR2 FQGNSA. The CDR3 runs to 13 residues. Trimming shortened V by 6 bases and J by 2 bases, and 11 bases separated the two germline ends. The CDR3 DNA reads as TGTGCCAGCAGTTCCAGGGCGGCCTACGAGCAGTACTTC. Its protein product is CASSSRAAYEQYF.

The chain combines TRBV5-8 with TRBJ1-5; no definite D call. Germline CDR1 is SGHTS and CDR2 is YDEGEE. The CDR3 spans 14 residues. Trimming removed 0 bases from V and 7 bases from J, with 11 bases in between. The CDR3 DNA sequence: TGTGCCAGCAGCTTGGGTCAGGTTAGCCAGCCCCAGCATTTT. It specifies CASSLGQVSQPQHF.

The CDR3 protein is CASSGQGMHYEQYF. The CDR3 DNA is TGCGCCAGCAGCGGACAGGGTATGCATTACGAGCAGTACTTC. J is TRBJ2-7 and V is TRBV5-1; 8 nucleotides agree with TRBD1. The germline CDR1 and CDR2 sequences are SGHRS and YFSETQ. V shed 4 bases, J shed 4 bases, and the junction held 7 bases outside the gene matches. This CDR3 region has 14 residues.

In its sample, this clone ranks as medium-sized. The J gene is TRBJ1-2, the V gene TRBV28; tentatively, D is TRBD1 (5 bases). The V and J ends lost 3 bases and 4 bases respectively, with 6 bases between them. Germline lookup yields CDR1 MDHEN and CDR2 SYDVKM. The CDR3 length is 12 residues. The CDR3, as DNA: TGTGCCAGCAGTTTCGGGGGCTATGGCTACACCTTC. The encoded protein is CASSFGGYGYTF.

The V gene is TRBV15, the J gene TRBJ1-1, with 8 bases identical to TRBD1. Germline V gene lookup returns CDR1 LNHNV and CDR2 YYDKDF (reference sequence). The V and J ends lost 3 bases and 7 bases, in that order; junction bases with no gene match: 7. This CDR3 contains 14 residues. DNA of the CDR3: TGTGCCACCAGCAGGCCGGACAGGGAGGATGAAGCTTTCTTT. Translating it yields CATSRPDREDEAFF.

V and J are TRBV2 and TRBJ2-1, with D perhaps matching TRBD1 (5 bases). Germline V CDR1 and CDR2: SNHLY, FYNNEI. Trimming removed 6 bases at V and 8 bases at J, with 14 bases between. This CDR3 comprises 13 residues. Here the CDR3 reads CASREPGYDEQFF. The CDR3 bases are TGTGCCAGCAGGGAACCAGGGTACGATGAGCAGTTCTTC.

The chain uses TRBV6-5 and TRBJ2-7, with TRBD2 identical over 14 bases. J was trimmed by 5 bases and V by 4 bases; bases with no gene match: 4. This CDR3 contains 15 residues. The V gene's germline CDR1 is MNHEY and CDR2 SVGAGI. The CDR3 DNA reads TGTGCCAGCAGTTTCGGACTAGCGGGAGGTAACGAGCAGTACTTC. It is translated as CASSFGLAGGNEQYF.

This chain uses TRBV6-5 with TRBJ2-3; no clear D gene. Germline V CDR1 and CDR2: MNHEY, SVGAGI. Deletions cut 6 bases from V and 8 bases from J, with 9 bases between. This CDR3 is 11 amino acids long. The CDR3 loop is CASSIRSTQYF. CDR3 coding DNA: TGTGCCAGCAGCATCCGCAGTACGCAGTATTTT.

The chain recombines TRBV5-6 with TRBJ1-4; TRBD1 matches at 7 bases. This CDR3 region has 13 residues. CDR1 is SGHDT, CDR2 YYEEEE, per germline. The V and J ends lost 3 bases and 6 bases, in that order; junction bases with no gene match: 2. DNA of the CDR3: TGTGCCAGCAGCTGGGGGACAGATGAAAAACTGTTTTTT. It translates to CASSWGTDEKLFF.

V gene TRBV7-2 combines with J gene TRBJ1-1, with unresolved D. The germline V gene encodes CDR1 SGHTA and CDR2 FQGNSA. Trimming removed 6 bases from V and 1 base from J, with 15 bases in between. CDR3 length: 15 amino acids. The CDR3 nucleotides are TGTGCCAGCAGGCTCAATCGGCTCCAGAACACTGAAGCTTTCTTT. Protein product: CASRLNRLQNTEAFF.

The CDR3 region has the DNA TGTGCCAGCAGTTCCTGGACAGGGGGCACAGATACGCAGTATTTT. Protein: CASSSWTGGTDTQYF. V gene TRBV7-9 combines with J gene TRBJ2-3; TRBD1 matches at 9 bases. Trimming cost V 6 bases and J 1 base; bases outside gene matches: 5. CDR3 length equals 15 residues. CDR1 is SEHNR, CDR2 FQNEAQ, per germline (reference sequence). Supplemented by reference TRBV7-9 and TRBJ2-3, the full variable domain reads DTGVSQNPRHKITKRGQNVTFRCDPISEHNRLYWYRQTLGQGPEFLTYFQNEAQLEKSRLLSDRFSAERPKGSFSTLEIQRTEQGDSAMYLCASSSWTGGTDTQYFGPGTRLTVL.

This chain links TRBV6-6 with TRBJ2-1; unclear D gene. V was pared by 1 base and J by 8 bases, with 9 bases between. Germline V gene lookup returns CDR1 MNHNY and CDR2 SVGAGI (reference sequence). This CDR3 has 13 amino acids. CDR3 coding DNA: TGTGCCAGCAGTTACTTGACATTGGATGAGCAGTTCTTC. Translated, it gives CASSYLTLDEQFF.

The chain joins TRBV6-5 to TRBJ1-5, with D possibly being TRBD1 (6 bases). Trimming left V 6 bases short and J 7 bases short, with 16 bases between. The CDR3 spans 14 residues. Germline CDR1 is MNHEY and CDR2 is SVGAGI. CDR3 protein: CASSIETGLQPQHF. Written as DNA, the CDR3 is TGTGCCAGCAGCATAGAAACAGGGTTACAGCCCCAGCATTTT.

The chain links TRBV24-1 to TRBJ2-5; perhaps D is TRBD1 or TRBD2 (5 bases each). This CDR3 spans 13 amino acids. The germline gives CDR1 KGHDR, CDR2 SFDVKD. V was shortened by 4 bases and J by 5 bases, with 10 bases between the two germline ends. CDR3 nucleotides: TGTGCCACCAGTGAGAGGGGTGGGGAGACCCAGTACTTC. It codes for CATSERGGETQYF.

The chain combines TRBV19 with TRBJ1-2, with D tentatively TRBD1 (5 bases). The germline gives CDR1 LNHDA, CDR2 SQIVND (reference sequence). Trimming took off 5 bases at V and 4 bases at J, with 23 bases between the two ends. This CDR3 comprises 17 residues. The CDR3 DNA follows: TGTGCCAGTAGTTCCCCCAACCCGGGGCGGTCGATCTATGGCTACACCTTC. Translating gives CASSSPNPGRSIYGYTF.

This sequence joins TRBV5-4 and TRBJ2-5; 10 bases line up with TRBD1. Germline CDR1 SGHNT, CDR2 YYREEE (reference sequence). V dropped 7 bases and J dropped 5; count of bases not matched to a gene: 8. The CDR3 spans 14 residues. The CDR3 sequence: CASAWDRGTETQYF. The CDR3 bases are TGTGCCAGCGCTTGGGACAGGGGAACGGAGACCCAGTACTTC. Complete variable domain (other parts from reference TRBV5-4 and TRBJ2-5): ETGVTQSPTHLIKTRGQQVTLRCSSQSGHNTVSWYQQALGQGPQFIFQYYREEENGRGNFPPRFSGLQFPNYSSELNVNALELDDSALYLCASAWDRGTETQYFGPGTRLLVL.

This chain connects TRBV4-1 to TRBJ1-1; D gene uncertain. V was shortened by 2 bases and J by 4 bases, with 17 bases between the two germline ends. Germline CDR1 reads MGHRA; CDR2 reads YSYEKL. CDR3 size: 16 residues. This CDR3 reads CASSQSVRSGSTEAFF. CDR3 nucleotides: TGCGCCAGCAGCCAAAGTGTCCGTTCCGGGTCCACTGAAGCTTTCTTT.

The table lists this clone with a count of one. This chain connects TRBV28 to TRBJ1-2; D possibly corresponds to TRBD1 (5 bases). The CDR3 extends over 11 amino acids. Per germline, CDR1 MDHEN and CDR2 SYDVKM. V was shortened by 6 bases and J by 8 bases, with 10 bases between the two germline ends. The CDR3 loop reads CASSPGLGYTF. The CDR3 nucleotides are TGTGCCAGCAGCCCGGGGCTCGGCTACACCTTC.

The chain couples TRBV5-1 to TRBJ2-7; D is unresolved. Deletions cut 5 bases from V and 2 bases from J, with 2 bases between. The CDR3 loop spans 10 amino acids. Germline assignment: CDR1 SGHRS and CDR2 YFSETQ. In DNA form, the CDR3 reads TGCGCCAGCAGACCCTACGAGCAGTACTTC. Translating it yields CASRPYEQYF.

The chain couples TRBV10-1 to TRBJ2-2, with 9 bases matching TRBD1. V was pared by 5 bases and J by 5 bases, with 3 bases of the junction left unmatched. Germline V gives CDR1 WNHNN, CDR2 SYGVQD (reference sequence). The CDR3 consists of 14 residues. The CDR3 DNA follows: TGCGCCAGCAGTCCTGACAGGGGGACCGGGGAGCTGTTTTTT. Encoded protein: CASSPDRGTGELFF.

The V call is TRBV6-2 or TRBV6-3, the J call TRBJ2-7; 11 positions agree with TRBD2. Germline V gene sequence: CDR1 MNHEY, CDR2 SVGEGT. CDR3 length equals 13 residues. With V trimmed by 2 bases and J by 6 bases, 0 bases remained unmatched. The CDR3 nucleotides are TGTGCCAGCAGTTACGGGACTAGCGGCGAGCAGTACTTC. It codes for CASSYGTSGEQYF.

The rearrangement uses TRBV9 and TRBJ2-7, with 8 bases identical to TRBD2. This CDR3 comprises 15 residues. CDR1 and CDR2 (germline): SGDLS, YYNGEE. The V and J ends lost 4 bases and 3 bases, in that order; junction bases with no gene match: 9. The CDR3 here is CASSPRGGLGYEQYF. In DNA form, the CDR3 reads TGTGCCAGCAGCCCCCGGGGGGGGTTAGGCTACGAGCAGTACTTC. The full variable domain, rest sourced from reference TRBV9 and TRBJ2-7, is DSGVTQTPKHLITATGQRVTLRCSPRSGDLSVYWYQQSLDQGLQFLIQYYNGEERAKGNILERFSAQQFPDLHSELNLSSLELGDSALYFCASSPRGGLGYEQYFGPGTRLTVT.

The V gene is TRBV29-1, the J gene TRBJ2-6; D tentatively fits TRBD1 or TRBD2 (6 bases each). The CDR3 runs to 15 residues. The germline CDR1 and CDR2 sequences are SQVTM and ANQGSEA. The germline V and J ends were trimmed by 1 base and 3 bases, with 10 bases remaining between them. The DNA for the CDR3 is TGCAGCGTTGAAGGGGGGGCGCATGGGGCCAACGTCCTGACTTTC. Amino acids: CSVEGGAHGANVLTF.

The chain uses TRBV3-1 (or the pseudogene TRBV3-2) and TRBJ2-6; D might be TRBD1 (5 bases). The V end was cut by 5 bases, the J end by 4 bases, with 12 bases between. Per germline, CDR1 LGHDT and CDR2 YNNKEL (reference sequence). The CDR3 totals 15 residues. The CDR3 DNA is TGTGCCAGCAGCTTAGCAGGGCAAGGGGCCAACGTCCTGACTTTC. It specifies CASSLAGQGANVLTF.

This sequence joins TRBV4-3 and TRBJ2-7; 8 positions match TRBD2. V lost 1 base to trimming and J lost 4 bases; unmatched junction nucleotides: 12. Germline values: CDR1 LGHNA, CDR2 YSLEER. The CDR3 totals 17 residues. CDR3 bases: TGCGCCAGCAGCCAAGTTGGCCCGAGCGGGAGCCTTTACGAGCAGTACTTC. Encoded protein: CASSQVGPSGSLYEQYF.